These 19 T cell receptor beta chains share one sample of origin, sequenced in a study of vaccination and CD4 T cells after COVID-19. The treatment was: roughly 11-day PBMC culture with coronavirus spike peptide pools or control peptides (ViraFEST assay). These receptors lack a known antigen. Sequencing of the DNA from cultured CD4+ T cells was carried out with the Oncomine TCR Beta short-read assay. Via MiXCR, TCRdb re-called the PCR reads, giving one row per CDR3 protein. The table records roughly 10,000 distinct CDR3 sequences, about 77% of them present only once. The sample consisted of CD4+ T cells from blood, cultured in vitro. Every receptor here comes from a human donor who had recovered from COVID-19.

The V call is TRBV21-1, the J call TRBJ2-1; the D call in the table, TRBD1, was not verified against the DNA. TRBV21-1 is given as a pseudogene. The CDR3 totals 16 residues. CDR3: CASSQSRGRSYNEQFF. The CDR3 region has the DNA TGTGCCAGCAGCCAATCGAGGGGGCGCTCCTACAATGAGCAGTTCTTC.

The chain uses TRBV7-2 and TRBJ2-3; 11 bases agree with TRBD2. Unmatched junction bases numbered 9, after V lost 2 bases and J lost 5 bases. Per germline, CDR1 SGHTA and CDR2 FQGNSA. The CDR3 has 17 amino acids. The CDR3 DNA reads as TGTGCCAGCAGCTTAAAGATAGCGGGAGGGATCGGAGATACGCAGTATTTT. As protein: CASSLKIAGGIGDTQYF.

The CDR3, as DNA: TGTGCCAGCGCCGCGGGAGGTTCGTGGGGTCAGCCCCAGCATTTT. Amino acids: CASAAGGSWGQPQHF. The chain has TRBV19 and TRBJ1-5; D gene unclear. The V and J ends lost 9 bases and 6 bases respectively, with 21 bases between them. The CDR3 spans 15 residues. Looked up from germline, CDR1 is LNHDA and CDR2 is SQIVND (reference sequence).

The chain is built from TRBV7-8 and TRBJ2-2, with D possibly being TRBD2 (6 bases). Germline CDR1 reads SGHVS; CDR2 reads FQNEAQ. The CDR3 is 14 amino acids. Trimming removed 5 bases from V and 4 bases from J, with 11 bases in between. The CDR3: CASSALAITGELFF. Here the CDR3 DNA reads TGTGCCAGCAGCGCCCTAGCGATCACCGGGGAGCTGTTTTTT.

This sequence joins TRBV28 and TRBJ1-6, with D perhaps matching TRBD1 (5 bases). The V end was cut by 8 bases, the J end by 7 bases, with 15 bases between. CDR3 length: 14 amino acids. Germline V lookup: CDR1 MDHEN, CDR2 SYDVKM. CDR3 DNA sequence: TGTGCCAGCGTCAGGGCGGGGGGGAATTCACCCCTCCACTTT. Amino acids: CASVRAGGNSPLHF.

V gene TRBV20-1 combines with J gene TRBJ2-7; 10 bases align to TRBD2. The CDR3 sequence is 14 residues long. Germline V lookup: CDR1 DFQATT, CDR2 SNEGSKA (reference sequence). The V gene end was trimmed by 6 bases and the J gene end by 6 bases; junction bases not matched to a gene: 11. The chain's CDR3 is CSAEPGLAELEQYF. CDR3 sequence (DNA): TGCAGTGCAGAACCCGGACTAGCGGAGCTCGAGCAGTACTTC.

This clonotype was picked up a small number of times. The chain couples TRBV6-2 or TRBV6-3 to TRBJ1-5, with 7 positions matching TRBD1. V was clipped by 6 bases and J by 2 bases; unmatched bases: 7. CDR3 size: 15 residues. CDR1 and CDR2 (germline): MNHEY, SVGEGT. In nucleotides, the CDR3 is TGTGCCAGCAGCGCAGGGGGGGCGGGCAATCAGCCCCAGCATTTT. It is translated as CASSAGGAGNQPQHF.

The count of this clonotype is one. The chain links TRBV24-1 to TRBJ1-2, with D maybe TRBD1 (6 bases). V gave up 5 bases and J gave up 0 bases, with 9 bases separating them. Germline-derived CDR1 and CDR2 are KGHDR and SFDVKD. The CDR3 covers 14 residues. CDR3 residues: CATSGRGTNYGYTF. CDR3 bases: TGTGCCACCAGTGGTAGGGGGACTAACTATGGCTACACCTTC.

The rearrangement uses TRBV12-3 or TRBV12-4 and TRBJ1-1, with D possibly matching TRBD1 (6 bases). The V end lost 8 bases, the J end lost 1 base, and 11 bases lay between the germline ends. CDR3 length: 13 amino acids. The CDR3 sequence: CASLVQGNTEAFF. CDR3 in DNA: TGTGCCAGCCTCGTACAGGGGAACACTGAAGCTTTCTTT.

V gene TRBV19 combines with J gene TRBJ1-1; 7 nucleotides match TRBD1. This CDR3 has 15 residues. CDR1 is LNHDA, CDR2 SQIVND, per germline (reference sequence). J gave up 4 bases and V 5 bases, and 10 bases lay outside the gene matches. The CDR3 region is CASSDTTGPGTEAFF. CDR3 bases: TGTGCCAGTAGTGATACGACAGGGCCGGGCACTGAAGCTTTCTTT.

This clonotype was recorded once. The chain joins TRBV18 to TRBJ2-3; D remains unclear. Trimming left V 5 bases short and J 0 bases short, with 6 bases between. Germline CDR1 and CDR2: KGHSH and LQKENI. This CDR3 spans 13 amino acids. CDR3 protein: CASSSESTDTQYF. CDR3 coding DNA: TGTGCCAGCTCATCGGAAAGCACAGATACGCAGTATTTT.

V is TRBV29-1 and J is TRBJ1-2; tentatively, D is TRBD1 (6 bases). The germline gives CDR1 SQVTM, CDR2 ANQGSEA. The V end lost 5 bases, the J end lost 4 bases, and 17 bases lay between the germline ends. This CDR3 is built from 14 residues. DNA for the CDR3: TGCAGCGTTAAGAGGCAGACAGGCTTCTATGGCTACACCTTC. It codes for CSVKRQTGFYGYTF.

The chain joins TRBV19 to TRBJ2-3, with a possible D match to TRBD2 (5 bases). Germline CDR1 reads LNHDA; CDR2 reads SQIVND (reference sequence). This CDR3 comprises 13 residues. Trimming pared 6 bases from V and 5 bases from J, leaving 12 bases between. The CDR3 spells CASSPNEGDTQYF. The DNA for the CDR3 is TGTGCCAGTAGCCCTAACGAGGGAGATACGCAGTATTTT.

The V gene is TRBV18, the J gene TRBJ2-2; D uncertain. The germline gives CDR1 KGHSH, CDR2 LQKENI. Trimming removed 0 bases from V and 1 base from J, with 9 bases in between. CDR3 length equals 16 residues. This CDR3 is CASSPPGRLNTGELFF. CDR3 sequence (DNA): TGTGCCAGCTCACCACCGGGTCGGTTGAACACCGGGGAGCTGTTTTTT.

DNA of the CDR3: TGTGCCAGCAGTACACTGTACCAAGAGACCCAGTACTTC. Protein product: CASSTLYQETQYF. The chain has TRBV6-2 or TRBV6-3 and TRBJ2-5; D gene ambiguous. Trimming cost V 5 bases and J 0 bases, with 7 bases left between them. Per germline, CDR1 MNHEY and CDR2 SVGEGT. The CDR3 sequence is 13 residues long.

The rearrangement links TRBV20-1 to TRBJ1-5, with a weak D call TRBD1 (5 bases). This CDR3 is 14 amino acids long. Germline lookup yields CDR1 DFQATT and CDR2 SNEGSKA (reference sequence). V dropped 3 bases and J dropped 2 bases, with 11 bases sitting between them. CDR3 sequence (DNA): TGCAGTGCTAGCCAAAGAGGGGGCAATCAGCCCCAGCATTTT. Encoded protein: CSASQRGGNQPQHF.

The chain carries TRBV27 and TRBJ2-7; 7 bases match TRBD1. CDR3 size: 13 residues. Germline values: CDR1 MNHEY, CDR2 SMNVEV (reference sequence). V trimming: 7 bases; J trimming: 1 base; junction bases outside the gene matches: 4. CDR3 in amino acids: CASIDRASYEQYF. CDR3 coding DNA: TGTGCCAGCATCGACAGGGCTTCCTACGAGCAGTACTTC.

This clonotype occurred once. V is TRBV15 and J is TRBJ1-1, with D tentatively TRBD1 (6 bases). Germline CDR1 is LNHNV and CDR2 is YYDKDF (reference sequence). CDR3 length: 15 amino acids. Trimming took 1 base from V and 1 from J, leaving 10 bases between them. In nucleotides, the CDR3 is TGTGCCACCAGCAGAGGCGGACAGAGGAACACTGAAGCTTTCTTT. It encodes CATSRGGQRNTEAFF.

Written as DNA, the CDR3 is TGTGCCAGCAGTTTAGGATACAGGGGACATAATTCACCCCTCCACTTT. It is translated as CASSLGYRGHNSPLHF. The gene calls are TRBV28 and TRBJ1-6; the match to TRBD1 covers 7 bases. Losses at the gene ends were 2 bases for V and 5 bases for J; bases not matched to a gene: 6. CDR3 length: 16 residues. CDR1 and CDR2 (germline): MDHEN, SYDVKM.